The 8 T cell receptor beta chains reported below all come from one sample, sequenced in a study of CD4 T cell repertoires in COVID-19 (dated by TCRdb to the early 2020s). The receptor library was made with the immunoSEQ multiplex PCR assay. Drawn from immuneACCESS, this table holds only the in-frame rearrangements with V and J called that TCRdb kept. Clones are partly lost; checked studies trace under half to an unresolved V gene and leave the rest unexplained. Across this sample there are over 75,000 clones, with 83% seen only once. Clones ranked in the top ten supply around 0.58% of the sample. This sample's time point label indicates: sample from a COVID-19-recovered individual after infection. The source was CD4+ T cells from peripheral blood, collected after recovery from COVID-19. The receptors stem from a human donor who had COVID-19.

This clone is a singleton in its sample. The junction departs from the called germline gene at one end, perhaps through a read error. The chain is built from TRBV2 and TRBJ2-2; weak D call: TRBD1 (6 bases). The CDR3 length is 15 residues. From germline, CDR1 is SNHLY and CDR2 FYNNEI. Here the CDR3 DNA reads TGTGCCAGCAGTGATATGGGGGCACCCACCAGGGAGCTGTTTTTT. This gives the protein CASSDMGAPTRELFF.

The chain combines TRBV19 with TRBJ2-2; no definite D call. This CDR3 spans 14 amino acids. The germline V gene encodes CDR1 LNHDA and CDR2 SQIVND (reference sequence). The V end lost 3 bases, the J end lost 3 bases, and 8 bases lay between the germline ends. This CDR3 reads CASSMWQDTGELFF. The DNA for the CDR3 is TGTGCCAGTAGTATGTGGCAGGACACCGGGGAGCTGTTTTTT.

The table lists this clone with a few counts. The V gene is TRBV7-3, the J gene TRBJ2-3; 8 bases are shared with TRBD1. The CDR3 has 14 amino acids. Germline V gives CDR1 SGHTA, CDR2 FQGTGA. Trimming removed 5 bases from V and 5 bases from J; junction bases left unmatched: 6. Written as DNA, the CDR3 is TGTGCCAGCAGCCCCCAGGGGGCGGAAGATACGCAGTATTTT. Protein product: CASSPQGAEDTQYF.

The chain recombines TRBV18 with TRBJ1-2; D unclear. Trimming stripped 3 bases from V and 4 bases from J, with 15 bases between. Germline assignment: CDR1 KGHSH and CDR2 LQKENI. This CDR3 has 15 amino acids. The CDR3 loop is CASSPGPTELYGYTF. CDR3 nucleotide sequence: TGTGCCAGCTCACCCGGACCGACGGAACTCTATGGCTACACCTTC.

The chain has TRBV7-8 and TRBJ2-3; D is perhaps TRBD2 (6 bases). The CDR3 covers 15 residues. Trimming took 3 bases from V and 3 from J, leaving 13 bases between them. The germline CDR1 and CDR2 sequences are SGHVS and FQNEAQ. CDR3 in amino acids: CASSFGGVSTDTQYF. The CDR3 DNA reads TGTGCCAGCAGCTTCGGCGGGGTCTCAACAGATACGCAGTATTTT.

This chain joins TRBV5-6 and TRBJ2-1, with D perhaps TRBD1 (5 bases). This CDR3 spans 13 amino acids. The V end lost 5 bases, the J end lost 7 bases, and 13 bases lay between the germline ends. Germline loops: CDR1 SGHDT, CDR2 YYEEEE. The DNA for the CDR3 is TGTGCCAGCAGTCCGGACATAGGGAATGAGCAGTTCTTC. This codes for CASSPDIGNEQFF. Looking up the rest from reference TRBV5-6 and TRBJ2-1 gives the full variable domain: DAGVTQSPTHLIKTRGQQVTLRCSPKSGHDTVSWYQQALGQGPQFIFQYYEEEERQRGNFPDRFSGHQFPNYSSELNVNALLLGDSALYLCASSPDIGNEQFFGPGTRLTVL.

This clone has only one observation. The CDR3 DNA follows: TGCGCCAGCAGCCTAGGGGTGGCTACTAGTCTAGAGACCCAGTACTTC. Encoded protein: CASSLGVATSLETQYF. This sequence joins TRBV4-1 and TRBJ2-5; D is tentatively TRBD1 or TRBD2 (5 bases each). Germline CDR1 reads MGHRA; CDR2 reads YSYEKL. V lost 4 bases and J 4 bases, leaving 19 bases between the germline ends. The CDR3 extends over 16 amino acids.

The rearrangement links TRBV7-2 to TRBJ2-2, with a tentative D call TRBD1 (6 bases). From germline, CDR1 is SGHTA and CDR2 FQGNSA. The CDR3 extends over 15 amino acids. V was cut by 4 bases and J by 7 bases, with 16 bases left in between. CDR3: CASSSTSQGHGELFF. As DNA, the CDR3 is TGTGCCAGCAGCTCGACATCACAGGGACACGGGGAGCTGTTTTTT.